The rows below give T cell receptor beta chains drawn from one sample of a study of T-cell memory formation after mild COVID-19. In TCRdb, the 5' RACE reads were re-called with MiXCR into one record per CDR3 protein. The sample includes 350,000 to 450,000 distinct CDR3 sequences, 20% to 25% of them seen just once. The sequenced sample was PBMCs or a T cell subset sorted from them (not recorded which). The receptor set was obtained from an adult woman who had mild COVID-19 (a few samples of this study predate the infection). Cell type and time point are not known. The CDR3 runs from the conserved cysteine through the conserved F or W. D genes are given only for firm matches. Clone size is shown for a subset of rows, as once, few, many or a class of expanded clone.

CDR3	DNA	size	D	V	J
CASRPTGRNYGYTF	TGTGCCAGCAGACCTACAGGGCGTAACTATGGCTACACCTTC	NA	NA	TRBV12-3/TRBV12-4	TRBJ1-2
CAIKDQRKPTGELFF	TGTGCCATCAAGGACCAGCGGAAGCCTACCGGGGAGCTGTTTTTT	NA	NA	TRBV10-3	TRBJ2-2
CASRGGDRGTDTQYF	TGTGCCAGCAGGGGGGGGGACAGGGGCACAGATACGCAGTATTTT	few	TRBD1	TRBV25-1	TRBJ2-3
CASSLVGRLASGEQFF	TGTGCCAGCAGCTTAGTCGGGAGACTAGCGTCCGGGGAGCAGTTCTTC	NA	TRBD2	TRBV7-8	TRBJ2-1
CASSLGRGTQYF	TGTGCCAGCAGCTTAGGAAGAGGGACCCAGTACTTC	few	NA	TRBV7-9	TRBJ2-5
CASKDRGRQNYGYTF	TGTGCCAGCAAGGACAGGGGGCGACAGAACTATGGCTACACCTTC	NA	TRBD1	TRBV2	TRBJ1-2
CATSDSRTASYEQYF	TGTGCCACCAGTGATTCCCGGACAGCTTCCTACGAGCAGTACTTC	few	NA	TRBV24-1	TRBJ2-7
CASSNEAPYEQYF	TGTGCCAGTTCTAACGAGGCGCCCTACGAGCAGTACTTC	few	NA	TRBV19	TRBJ2-7
CSAGRQGSEKLFF	TGCAGTGCCGGGCGACAGGGGAGTGAAAAACTGTTTTTT	NA	TRBD1	TRBV20-1	TRBJ1-4
CASSIAGGNYGYTF	TGTGCCAGTAGTATCGCGGGGGGCAACTATGGCTACACCTTC	once	NA	TRBV19	TRBJ1-2
CASSQETYRVADTQYF	TGCGCCAGCAGCCAAGAAACTTACAGGGTTGCAGATACGCAGTATTTT	few	NA	TRBV4-3	TRBJ2-3
CATSDLGELFF	TGTGCCACCAGTGATTTGGGGGAGCTGTTTTTT	few	NA	TRBV24-1	TRBJ2-2
CASSVGGGDIQYF	TGTGCCAGCAGCGTAGGGGGTGGCGACATTCAGTACTTC	few	NA	TRBV9	TRBJ2-4
CASSPSAGDPNEAFF	TGTGCCAGCAGTCCCTCAGCTGGGGACCCTAATGAAGCTTTCTTT	NA	NA	TRBV12-3/TRBV12-4	TRBJ1-1
CASSQGFSGSSYNEQFF	TGCGCCAGCAGCCAAGGATTCTCGGGGTCCTCCTACAATGAGCAGTTCTTC	NA	NA	TRBV4-1	TRBJ2-1
CASSLTSGVDTQYF	TGTGCCAGCAGTTTGACTAGCGGGGTAGATACGCAGTATTTT	NA	TRBD2	TRBV11-2	TRBJ2-3
CASSFWSGTDTQYF	TGTGCCAGCAGCTTTTGGAGCGGCACAGATACGCAGTATTTT	few	NA	TRBV7-3	TRBJ2-3
CASSQDSGSEAFF	TGCGCCAGCAGCCAAGATTCAGGGTCCGAAGCTTTCTTT	NA	NA	TRBV4-3	TRBJ1-1
CASRRTGGQPQHF	TGTGCCAGCAGACGGACAGGGGGCCAGCCCCAGCATTTT	NA	TRBD1	TRBV27	TRBJ1-5
CASSWGTGGRDTQYF	TGTGCCAGCAGTTGGGGGACAGGGGGCAGAGATACGCAGTATTTT	NA	TRBD1	TRBV27	TRBJ2-3
CASGTGRPPYEQYF	TGTGCCAGTGGAACGGGGCGACCGCCATACGAGCAGTACTTC	few	NA	TRBV25-1	TRBJ2-7